The 7 T cell receptor beta chains below were found in one sample sequenced in a study of control samples from healthy donors and cancer patients. Repertoires were generated with immunoSEQ multiplex PCR, while TCRdb's copy carries only in-frame clones and drops some. Found here are some 70,000 clones, over 80% of them singletons; the top ten hold 15% to 18%. Specimen: blood. The receptors stem from a man in his fifties or sixties in good health.

The J gene is TRBJ2-3, the V gene TRBV29-1; D perhaps matches TRBD1 (7 bases). Germline V CDR1 and CDR2: SQVTM, ANQGSEA. The CDR3 is made up of 17 amino acids. V gave up 0 bases and J gave up 0 bases, with 16 bases separating them. This CDR3 reads CSVEDLQGGFSTDTQYF. Here the CDR3 DNA reads TGCAGCGTTGAAGATCTTCAGGGGGGTTTCAGCACAGATACGCAGTATTTT.

CDR3: CASSITSSGRASNTQYF. Written as DNA, the CDR3 is TGTGCCAGTAGTATTACGTCGAGCGGGAGGGCCTCGAATACGCAGTATTTT. The chain is built from TRBV19 and TRBJ2-3; 10 bases match TRBD2. The V and J ends lost 3 bases and 7 bases, in that order; junction bases with no gene match: 13. This CDR3 comprises 17 residues. Per germline, CDR1 LNHDA and CDR2 SQIVND (reference sequence).

The V and J genes are TRBV29-1 and TRBJ2-7, with D tentatively TRBD1 (5 bases). The length of the CDR3 is 12 residues. V was trimmed by 7 bases and J by 3 bases, leaving 13 bases between them. Germline-derived CDR1 and CDR2 are SQVTM and ANQGSEA. The DNA for the CDR3 is TGCAGCGCCCAGGGCCTTAGCTACGAGCAGTACTTC. It codes for CSAQGLSYEQYF.

The rearrangement joins TRBV9 to TRBJ2-2; a possible D gene is TRBD2 (6 bases). The CDR3 is made up of 15 amino acids. Trimming took off 0 bases at V and 5 bases at J, with 11 bases between the two ends. Germline-derived CDR1 and CDR2 are SGDLS and YYNGEE. In DNA, the CDR3 is TGTGCCAGCAGCGTAGGAGGGAGCGGGACCGGGGAGCTGTTTTTT. Translated: CASSVGGSGTGELFF.

The gene calls are TRBV11-2 and TRBJ2-3; D is unresolved. Germline V gives CDR1 SGHAT, CDR2 FQNNGV. V was pared by 5 bases and J by 0 bases, with 9 bases between. CDR3 length: 14 amino acids. The CDR3: CASSLTSSTDTQYF. The CDR3 DNA follows: TGTGCCAGCAGCCTTACCTCTAGCACAGATACGCAGTATTTT.

The chain recombines TRBV11-1 with TRBJ1-1; D is uncertain. Germline V lookup: CDR1 SGHAT, CDR2 FQDESV (reference sequence). Trimming removed 2 bases at V and 3 bases at J, with 7 bases between. This CDR3 comprises 13 residues. The chain's CDR3 is CASSLSRYTEAFF. In nucleotides, the CDR3 is TGTGCCAGCAGCTTAAGTCGTTACACTGAAGCTTTCTTT.

On this clone itself: This same CDR3 is encoded by further DNA sequences in the sample. V gene TRBV19 combines with J gene TRBJ1-4; D is uncertain. V was clipped by 8 bases and J by 12 bases, with 13 bases between them. There are 11 residues in the CDR3. Germline CDR1 and CDR2: LNHDA and SQIVND (reference sequence). The CDR3 nucleotides read TGTGCCAGTGGGCAGTTGGGAGAACTGTTTTTT. Translated: CASGQLGELFF.